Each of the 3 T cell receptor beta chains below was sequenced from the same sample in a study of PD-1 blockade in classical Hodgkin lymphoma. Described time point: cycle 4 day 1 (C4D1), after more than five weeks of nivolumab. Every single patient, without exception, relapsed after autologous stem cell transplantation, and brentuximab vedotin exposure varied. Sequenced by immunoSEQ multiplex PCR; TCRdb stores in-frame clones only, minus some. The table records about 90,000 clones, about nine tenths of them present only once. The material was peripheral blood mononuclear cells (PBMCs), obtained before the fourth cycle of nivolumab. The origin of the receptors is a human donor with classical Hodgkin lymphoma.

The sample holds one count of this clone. This chain's CDR3 is CASSLAPEKETQYF. The CDR3 nucleotides are TGTGCCAGCAGCTTAGCGCCAGAGAAGGAGACCCAGTACTTC. The V gene is TRBV7-9, the J gene TRBJ2-5; D call uncertain. Germline lookup yields CDR1 SEHNR and CDR2 FQNEAQ (reference sequence). The CDR3 has 14 residues. V lost 0 bases to trimming and J lost 5 bases, with 10 bases between them.

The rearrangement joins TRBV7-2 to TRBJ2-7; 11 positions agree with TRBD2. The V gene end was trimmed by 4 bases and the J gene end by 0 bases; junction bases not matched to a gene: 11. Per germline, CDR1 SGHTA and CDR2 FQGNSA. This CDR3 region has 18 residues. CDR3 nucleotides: TGTGCCAGCAGCTATAGCGGGGGGGCATTCGGTCCCTCCTACGAGCAGTACTTC. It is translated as CASSYSGGAFGPSYEQYF.

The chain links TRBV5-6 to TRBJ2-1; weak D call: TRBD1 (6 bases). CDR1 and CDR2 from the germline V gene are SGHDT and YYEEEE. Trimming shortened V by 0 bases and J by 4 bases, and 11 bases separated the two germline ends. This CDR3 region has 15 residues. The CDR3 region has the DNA TGTGCCAGCAGCTTGGTTGGACAGCCATACAATGAGCAGTTCTTC. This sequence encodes CASSLVGQPYNEQFF.